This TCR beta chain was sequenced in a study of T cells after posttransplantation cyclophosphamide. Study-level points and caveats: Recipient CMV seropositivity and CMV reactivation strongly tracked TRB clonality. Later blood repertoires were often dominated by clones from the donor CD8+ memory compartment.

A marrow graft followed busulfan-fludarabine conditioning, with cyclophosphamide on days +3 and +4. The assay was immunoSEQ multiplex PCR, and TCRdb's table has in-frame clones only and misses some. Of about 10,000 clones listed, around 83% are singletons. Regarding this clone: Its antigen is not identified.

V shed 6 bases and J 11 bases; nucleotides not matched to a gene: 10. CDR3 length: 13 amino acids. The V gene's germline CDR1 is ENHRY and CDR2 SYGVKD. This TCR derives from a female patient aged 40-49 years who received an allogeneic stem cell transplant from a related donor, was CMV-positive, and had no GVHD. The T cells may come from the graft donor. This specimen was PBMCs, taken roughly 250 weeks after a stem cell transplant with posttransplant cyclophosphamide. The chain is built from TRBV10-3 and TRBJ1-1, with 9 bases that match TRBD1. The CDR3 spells CAIRATGGTRAFF. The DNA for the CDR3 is TGTGCCATCAGAGCGACAGGGGGGACTCGTGCTTTCTTT.